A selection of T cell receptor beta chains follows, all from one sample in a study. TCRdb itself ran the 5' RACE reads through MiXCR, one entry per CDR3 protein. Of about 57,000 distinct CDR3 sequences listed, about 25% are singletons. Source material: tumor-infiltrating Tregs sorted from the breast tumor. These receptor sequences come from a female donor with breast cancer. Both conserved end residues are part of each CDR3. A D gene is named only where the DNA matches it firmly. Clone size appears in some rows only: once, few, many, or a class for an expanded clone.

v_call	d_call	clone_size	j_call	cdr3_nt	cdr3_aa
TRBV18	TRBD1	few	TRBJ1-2	TGTGCCAGCTCACCCGGGACAGGGAAAAACTATGGCTACACCTTC	CASSPGTGKNYGYTF
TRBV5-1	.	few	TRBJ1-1	TGCGCCAGCAGCCTAGAAGAGGCCAGGAACACTGAAGCTTTCTTT	CASSLEEARNTEAFF
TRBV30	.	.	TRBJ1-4	TGTGCCTGGAGTGTATCCGGGATCGCTGAAAAACTGTTTTTT	CAWSVSGIAEKLFF
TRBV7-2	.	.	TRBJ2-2	TGTGCCAGCAGCTTAGGGGATCGTGGGGAGCTGTTTTTT	CASSLGDRGELFF
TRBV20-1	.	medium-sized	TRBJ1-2	TGCAGTGCTAGCGACCGGGACAATGGCTACACCTTC	CSASDRDNGYTF
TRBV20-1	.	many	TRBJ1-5	TGCAGTGCTAGAGTAGGAAGGCGGGGGGCAGATCAGCCCCAGCATTTT	CSARVGRRGADQPQHF
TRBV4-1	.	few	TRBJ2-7	TGCGCCAGCAGCCAAGAGTTCGGAGCTCCGTCCTACGAGCAGTACTTC	CASSQEFGAPSYEQYF
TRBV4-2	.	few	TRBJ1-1	TGTGCCAGCAGCCAAGACTCATCCGGACCCAGGACTGAAGCTTTCTTT	CASSQDSSGPRTEAFF
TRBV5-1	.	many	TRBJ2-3	TGCGCCAGCGGGAACGGGCTGTTACGGGGGTCAGATACGCAGTATTTT	CASGNGLLRGSDTQYF
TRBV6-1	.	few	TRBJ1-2	TGTGCCACCAGCCCCGGGACATTCGATGGCTACACCTTC	CATSPGTFDGYTF
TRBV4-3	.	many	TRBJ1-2	TGCGCCAGCAGCCGGGGCGCTTATGGCTACACCTTC	CASSRGAYGYTF
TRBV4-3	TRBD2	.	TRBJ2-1	TGCGCCAGCAGCCTGACTAGCGGGAGTATCAATGAGCAGTTCTTC	CASSLTSGSINEQFF
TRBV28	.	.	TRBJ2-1	TGTGCCAGCACCTCCCCCCGGGGGAGTAAGCATGAGCAGTTCTTC	CASTSPRGSKHEQFF
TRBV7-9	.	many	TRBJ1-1	TGTGCCAGCAGCTCATCGTCACAGGGCAGGGGATTTGAAGCTTTCTTT	CASSSSSQGRGFEAFF
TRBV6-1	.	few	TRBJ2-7	TGTGCCAGCAGTGAAGCACGGGGAGTACCGTTCGAGCAGTACTTC	CASSEARGVPFEQYF
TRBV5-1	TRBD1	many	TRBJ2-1	TGCGCCAGCAGCTTGGCCGGGACAGGGTTAAATGAGCAGTTCTTC	CASSLAGTGLNEQFF
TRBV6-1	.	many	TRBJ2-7	TGTGCCAGCAAAACAGACCCAGTGTCCTACGAGCAGTACTTC	CASKTDPVSYEQYF
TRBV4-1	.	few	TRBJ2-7	TGCGCCAGCAGCCAAGATCCTTCACCTACCTACGAGCAGTACTTC	CASSQDPSPTYEQYF
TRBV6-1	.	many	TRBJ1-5	TGTGCCAGCAGCCCGAGGGACGGACATAGCAATCAGCCCCAGCATTTT	CASSPRDGHSNQPQHF
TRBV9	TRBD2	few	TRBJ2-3	TGTGCTAGCAGCGTAGGGGCTAGCGGAACAGATACGCAGTATTTT	CASSVGASGTDTQYF
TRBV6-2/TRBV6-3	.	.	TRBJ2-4	TGTGCCAGCACCCACCCAACAGGGAACACGGACATTCAGTACTTC	CASTHPTGNTDIQYF
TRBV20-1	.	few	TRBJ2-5	TGCAGTGCGAGCCGACTAGTGAGCCCCTCCAGGGAGACCCAGTACTTC	CSASRLVSPSRETQYF
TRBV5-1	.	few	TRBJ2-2	TGCGCCAGCAGCTCCCCCCCTGAGATTGCATTACTGTTTTTT	CASSSPPEIALLFF
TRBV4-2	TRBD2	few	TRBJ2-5	TGTGCCAGCAGCCAATATTCGACTAGCGGGGGTAGACAAGAGACCCAGTACTTC	CASSQYSTSGGRQETQYF
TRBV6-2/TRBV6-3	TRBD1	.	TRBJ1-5	TGTACCAGCAGTGAACCGGGACAGTATCAGCCCCAGCATTTT	CTSSEPGQYQPQHF
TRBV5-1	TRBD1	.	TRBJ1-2	TGCGCCAGCAGCTTACAGGGGGGAAGTTTCTATGGCTACACCTTC	CASSLQGGSFYGYTF
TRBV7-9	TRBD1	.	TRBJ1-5	TGTGCCAGCAGCGTTGGACAGGTAAATCAGCCCCAGCATTTT	CASSVGQVNQPQHF
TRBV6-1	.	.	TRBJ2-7	TGTGCCAGCATCCATGGCAGCTCCTACGAGCAGTACTTC	CASIHGSSYEQYF
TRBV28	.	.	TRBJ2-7	TGTGCCAGCAGGCGGGGGCGGGGGCAGTCGACACACGAGCAGTACTTC	CASRRGRGQSTHEQYF
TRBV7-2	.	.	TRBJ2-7	TGTGCCAGCAGCCTAGTGACAAACTACGAGCAGTACTTC	CASSLVTNYEQYF